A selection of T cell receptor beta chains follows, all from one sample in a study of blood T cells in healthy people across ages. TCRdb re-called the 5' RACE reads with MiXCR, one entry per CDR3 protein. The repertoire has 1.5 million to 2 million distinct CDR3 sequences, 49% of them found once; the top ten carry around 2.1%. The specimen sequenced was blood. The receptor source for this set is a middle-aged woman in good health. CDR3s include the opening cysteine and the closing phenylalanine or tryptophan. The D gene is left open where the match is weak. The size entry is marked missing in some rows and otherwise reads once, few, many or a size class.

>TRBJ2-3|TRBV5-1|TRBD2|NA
TGCGCCAGCAGCACAAGCGGGGGGCCGAATACGCAGTATTTT
CASSTSGGPNTQYF
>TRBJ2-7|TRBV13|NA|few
TGTGCCAGCAGCTCGAGAGGACTGGTCTACGAGCAGTACTTC
CASSSRGLVYEQYF
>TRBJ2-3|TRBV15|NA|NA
TGTGCCACCAGCTTGCGGACAGGCACAGATACGCAGTATTTT
CATSLRTGTDTQYF
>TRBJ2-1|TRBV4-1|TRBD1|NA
TGCGCCAGCAGCCAAGGGGGACAGGGGGGAAATGAGCAGTTCTTC
CASSQGGQGGNEQFF
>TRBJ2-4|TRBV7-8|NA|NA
TGTGCCAGCAGTTCAGACGGTCCTTTAACGAGCGAAAACATTCAGTACTTC
CASSSDGPLTSENIQYF
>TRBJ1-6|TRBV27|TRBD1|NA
TGTGCCAGCGGAGACAGGGTTGGGTCACCCCTCCACTTT
CASGDRVGSPLHF
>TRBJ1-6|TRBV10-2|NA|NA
TGCGCCAGCAGTACTGACAGGAACTATAATTCACCCCTCCACTTT
CASSTDRNYNSPLHF
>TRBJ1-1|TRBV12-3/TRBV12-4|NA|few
TGTGCCAGCAGTTCCCTTATGGGGACACCAGATACTGAAGCTTTCTTT
CASSSLMGTPDTEAFF
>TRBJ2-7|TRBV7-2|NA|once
TGTGCCAGCAGCTTTGCCCGCACAGGGAGGCTCGGGTACGAGCAGTACTTC
CASSFARTGRLGYEQYF
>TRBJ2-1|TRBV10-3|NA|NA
TGTGCCATCGGTGAGCCAGAATACAATGAGCAGTTCTTC
CAIGEPEYNEQFF
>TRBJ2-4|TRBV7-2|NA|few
TGTGCCAGCAGCTTTGCGGGGGCCCTAGCCAAAAACATTCAGTACTTC
CASSFAGALAKNIQYF
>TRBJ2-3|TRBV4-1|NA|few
TGCGCCAGCAGCCCATGGCACTGGGGGACAGATACGCAGTATTTT
CASSPWHWGTDTQYF
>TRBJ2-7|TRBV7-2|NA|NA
TGTGCCAGCAGTTTATCGGACGGACCCTACGAGCAGTACTTC
CASSLSDGPYEQYF
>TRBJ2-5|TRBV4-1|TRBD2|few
TGCGCCAGCAGCCAAGAGTGGACTAGCTTAATTGGAGAGACCCAGTACTTC
CASSQEWTSLIGETQYF
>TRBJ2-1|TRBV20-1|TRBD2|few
TGCAGTGCTAGGGGGTGGAGCGGGGACGTCGGGGAGCAGTTCTTC
CSARGWSGDVGEQFF
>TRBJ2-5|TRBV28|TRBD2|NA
TGTGCCAGCAGTTTCCAGCGGGGGGATTTAACGGAGCAGTACTTC
CASSFQRGDLTEQYF
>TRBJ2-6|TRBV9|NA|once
TGTGCCAGCAGCGGGACTCCCGGGACCTCTGGGGCCAACGTCCTGACTTTC
CASSGTPGTSGANVLTF
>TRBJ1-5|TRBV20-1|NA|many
TGCAGTGCTAGACGAAGCAATCAGCCCCAGCATTTT
CSARRSNQPQHF
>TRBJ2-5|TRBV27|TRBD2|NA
TGTGCCAGCAGTCCCCGTAGACTAGCGGGGGTTGCCCGGTACTTC
CASSPRRLAGVARYF
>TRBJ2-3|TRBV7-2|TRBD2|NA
TGTGCCAGCAGCTTAAGCTCCCGCGGGGGGCTCACAGATACGCAGTATTTT
CASSLSSRGGLTDTQYF
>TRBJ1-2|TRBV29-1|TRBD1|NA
TGCAGCGGATCGACAGGGCTCCTTCACGATGGCTACACCTTC
CSGSTGLLHDGYTF
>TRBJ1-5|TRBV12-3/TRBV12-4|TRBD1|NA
TGTGCCAGCAAGTCTCAGGGGGGCAATCAGCCCCAGCATTTT
CASKSQGGNQPQHF
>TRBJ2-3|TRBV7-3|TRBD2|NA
TGTGCCAGCAGCTTATGGACCCGGACTAGCGGAAACAAGAGCACAGATACGCAGTATTTT
CASSLWTRTSGNKSTDTQYF
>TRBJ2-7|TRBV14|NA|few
TGTGCCAGCAGCCAAGTGGGAAGCTTCTACGAGCAGTACTTC
CASSQVGSFYEQYF
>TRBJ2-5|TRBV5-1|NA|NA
TGCGCCAGCGGGGGGACAGCTAACATACAAGAGACCCAGTACTTC
CASGGTANIQETQYF
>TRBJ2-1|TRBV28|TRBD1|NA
TGTGCCAGCAGTTTAAGAGTCTCACAGGGGTATTACAATGAGCAGTTCTTC
CASSLRVSQGYYNEQFF
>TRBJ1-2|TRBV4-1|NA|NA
TGCGCCAGCAGCCGAGTGGAGGGGGGACCCCTGAATGGCTACACCTTC
CASSRVEGGPLNGYTF
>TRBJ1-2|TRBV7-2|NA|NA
TGTGCCAGCGGCGCAGGGCCCGAAGCGTATGGCTACACCTTC
CASGAGPEAYGYTF
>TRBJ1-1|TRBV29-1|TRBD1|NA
TGCAGCGTGGATAATCCGGGGACAGGGGGGACTGAAGCTTTCTTT
CSVDNPGTGGTEAFF
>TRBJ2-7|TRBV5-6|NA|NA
TGTGCCAGCAGCTCGCTCCTTAGGAACACCTACGAGCAGTACTTC
CASSSLLRNTYEQYF
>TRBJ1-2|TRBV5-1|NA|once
TGCGCCAGCAGCTTGGCTGAACGGTCTAGCTATGGCTACACCTTC
CASSLAERSSYGYTF
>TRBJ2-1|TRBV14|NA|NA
TGTGCCAGCAGCCAACTAGGGGCCAATGAGCAGTTCTTC
CASSQLGANEQFF
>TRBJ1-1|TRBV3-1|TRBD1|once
TGTGCCAGCAGACACACAGGGGGGAACACTGAAGCTTTCTTT
CASRHTGGNTEAFF
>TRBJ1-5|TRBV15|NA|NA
TGTGCCACCACGGAGGGAGAAAATAGCAATCAGCCCCAGCATTTT
CATTEGENSNQPQHF
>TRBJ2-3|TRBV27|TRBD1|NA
TGTGCCAGCAGTAGATCAGGGGGTCTATCCACAGATACGCAGTATTTT
CASSRSGGLSTDTQYF
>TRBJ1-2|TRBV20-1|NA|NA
TGCAGTGCTAGGAGGGTGGCTGGCTACACCTTC
CSARRVAGYTF
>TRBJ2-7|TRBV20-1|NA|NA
TGCAGTGCTAGAGACCGGAGTTACTACGAGCAGTACTTC
CSARDRSYYEQYF
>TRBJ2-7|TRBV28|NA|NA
TGTGCCAGCACTCCCGCGAGTACCTCCTACGAGCAGTACTTC
CASTPASTSYEQYF
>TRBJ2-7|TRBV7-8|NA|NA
TGTGCCAGCAGTCCCCAAGGACTACACTACGAGCAGTACTTC
CASSPQGLHYEQYF
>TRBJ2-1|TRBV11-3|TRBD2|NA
TGTGCCAGCAGCTCGGGACTAGTCTTTTTCAATGAGCAGTTCTTC
CASSSGLVFFNEQFF
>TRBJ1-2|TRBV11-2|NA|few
TGTGCCAGCAGCGATGGGTCTTTCTATGGCTACACCTTC
CASSDGSFYGYTF
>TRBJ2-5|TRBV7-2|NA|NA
TGTGCCAGCAGCTTAGCGGGGGGAAGGGCCAGCCTTGAGCAGTACTTC
CASSLAGGRASLEQYF
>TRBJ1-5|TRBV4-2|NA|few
TGTGCCAGCAGCCAAGAGGCTCCCGCCAATCAGCCCCAGCATTTT
CASSQEAPANQPQHF
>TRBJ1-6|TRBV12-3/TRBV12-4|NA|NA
TGTGCCAGCAGTTCAACAGGCCTGAAATCACCCCTCCACTTT
CASSSTGLKSPLHF
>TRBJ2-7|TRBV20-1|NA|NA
TGCAGTGCTAGATTGGGGGTTTTCGAGCAGTACTTC
CSARLGVFEQYF
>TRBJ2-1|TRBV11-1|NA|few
TGTGCCAGCAGCTTACGAAGGGGCCATAAAACCTACAATGAGCAGTTCTTC
CASSLRRGHKTYNEQFF
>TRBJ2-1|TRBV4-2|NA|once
TGTGCCAGCAGCCAAGATAGCAACAGGGCATATAGTGAGCAGTTCTTC
CASSQDSNRAYSEQFF
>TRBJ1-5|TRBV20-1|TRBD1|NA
TGCAGTGCTAGAGATCCCGGGCAGGGGGCTTATCGCAATCAGCCCCAGCATTTT
CSARDPGQGAYRNQPQHF